This T cell receptor (beta chain) derives from a study of T cell changes during pregnancy in multiple sclerosis. Germline CDR1 and CDR2: SGHRS and YFSETQ. The V segment lost 0 bases and the J segment 7 bases; nucleotides outside the gene matches: 10. The CDR3 contains 17 residues. Sequencing was performed with immunoSEQ multiplex PCR; in TCRdb, only in-frame clones are kept and a portion is missing. This table has about 61,000 clones, approximately 90% appearing once. The material sequenced was peripheral blood, taken in the first trimester of pregnancy. This chain joins TRBV5-1 and TRBJ1-6, with TRBD1 matching over 7 bases. This sequence was found in a female donor in good health, enrolled as a control in a pregnancy study. In nucleotides, the CDR3 is TGCGCCAGCAGCTTGGACTTTCTGGACAGGTGGAATTCACCCCTCCACTTT. It codes for CASSLDFLDRWNSPLHF. The complete variable domain, with remaining parts taken from reference TRBV5-1 and TRBJ1-6, reads KAGVTQTPRYLIKTRGQQVTLSCSPISGHRSVSWYQQTPGQGLQFLFEYFSETQRNKGNFPGRFSGRQFSNSRSEMNVSTLELGDSALYLCASSLDFLDRWNSPLHFGNGTRLTVT.